This TCR beta chain came from a study of shared clonotypes between healthy human individuals. Findings of the study overall: Represented diversity, genetic and exposure-history alike, was limited by few donors.

Repertoires were generated with immunoSEQ multiplex PCR, while TCRdb's copy carries only in-frame clones and drops some. Of millions of clones listed, about 95% were seen once; the top ten hold 0.9% to 1.4%. Naive CD8 isolation took CD45RO-negative cells positively selected for CCR7 and excluded terminally differentiated effector memory CD45RA+ cells. Between the trimmed V and J ends, which lost 2 bases and 0 bases, there was a span of 5 bases. Germline loops: CDR1 SGHTA, CDR2 FQGTGA. This CDR3 is built from 15 residues. As for this clone: The target antigen is unknown.

The chain has TRBV7-3 and TRBJ2-6; D remains unclear. Sequencing was performed on naive CD8+ T cells sorted from blood. The receptor's source is a man aged 18 to 29 in good health. The CDR3 nucleotides read TGTGCCAGCAGCTTAGGCCTCTCTGGGGCCAACGTCCTGACTTTC. This codes for CASSLGLSGANVLTF.